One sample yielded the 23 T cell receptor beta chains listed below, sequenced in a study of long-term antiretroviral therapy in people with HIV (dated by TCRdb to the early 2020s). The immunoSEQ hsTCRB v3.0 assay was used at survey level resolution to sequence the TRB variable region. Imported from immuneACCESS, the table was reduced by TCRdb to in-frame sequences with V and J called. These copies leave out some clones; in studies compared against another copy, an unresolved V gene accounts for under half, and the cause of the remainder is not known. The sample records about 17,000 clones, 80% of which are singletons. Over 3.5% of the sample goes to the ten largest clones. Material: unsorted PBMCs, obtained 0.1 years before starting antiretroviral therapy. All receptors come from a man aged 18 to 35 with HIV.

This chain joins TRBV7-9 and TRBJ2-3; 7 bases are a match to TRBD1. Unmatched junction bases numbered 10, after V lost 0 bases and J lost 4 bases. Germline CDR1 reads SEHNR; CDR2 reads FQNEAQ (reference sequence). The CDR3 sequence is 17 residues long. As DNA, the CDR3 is TGTGCCAGCAGCTTAGCCGACAGGGCAGCAAGCCCAGATACGCAGTATTTT. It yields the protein CASSLADRAASPDTQYF.

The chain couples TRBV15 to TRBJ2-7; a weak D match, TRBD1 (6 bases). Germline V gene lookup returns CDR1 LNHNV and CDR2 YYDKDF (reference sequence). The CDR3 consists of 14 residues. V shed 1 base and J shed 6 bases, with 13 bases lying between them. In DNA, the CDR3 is TGTGCCACCAGCAGAGGCCCCACAGGGACCGAGCAGTACTTC. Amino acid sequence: CATSRGPTGTEQYF.

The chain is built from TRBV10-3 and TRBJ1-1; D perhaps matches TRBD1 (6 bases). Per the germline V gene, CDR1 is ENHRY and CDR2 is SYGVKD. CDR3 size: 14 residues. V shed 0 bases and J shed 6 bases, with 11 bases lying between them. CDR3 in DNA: TGTGCCATCAGTGAGTCTGGGGGCGGCGCTGAAGCTTTCTTT. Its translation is CAISESGGGAEAFF.

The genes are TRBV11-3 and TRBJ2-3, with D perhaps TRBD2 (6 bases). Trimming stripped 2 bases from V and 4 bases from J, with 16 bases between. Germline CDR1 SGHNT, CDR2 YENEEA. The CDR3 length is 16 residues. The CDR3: CASSLRLRGSADTQYF. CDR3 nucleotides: TGTGCCAGCAGCTTAAGATTACGGGGGAGTGCAGATACGCAGTATTTT.

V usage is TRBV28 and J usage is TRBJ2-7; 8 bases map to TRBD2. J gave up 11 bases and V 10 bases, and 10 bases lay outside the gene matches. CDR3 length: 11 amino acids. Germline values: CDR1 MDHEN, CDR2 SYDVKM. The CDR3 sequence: CAIGGGEIEYF. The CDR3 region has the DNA TGTGCCATCGGGGGGGGAGAGATTGAGTACTTC.

The CDR3 reads CASSSPMRLAEEQFF. The CDR3 DNA reads TGTGCCAGCAGTTCCCCGATGAGACTAGCTGAGGAGCAGTTCTTC. The chain has TRBV6-5 and TRBJ2-1; the match to TRBD2 covers 7 bases. CDR1 and CDR2 (germline): MNHEY, SVGAGI. J lost 10 bases, V lost 4 bases, and 13 bases had no gene match. This CDR3 is built from 15 residues.

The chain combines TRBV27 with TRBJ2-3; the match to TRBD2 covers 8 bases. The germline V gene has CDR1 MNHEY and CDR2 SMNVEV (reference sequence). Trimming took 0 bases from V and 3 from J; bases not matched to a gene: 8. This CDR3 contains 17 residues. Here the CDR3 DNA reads TGTGCCAGCAGTTTATCGAGGAGCGGGGGATCAACAGATACGCAGTATTTT. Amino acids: CASSLSRSGGSTDTQYF.

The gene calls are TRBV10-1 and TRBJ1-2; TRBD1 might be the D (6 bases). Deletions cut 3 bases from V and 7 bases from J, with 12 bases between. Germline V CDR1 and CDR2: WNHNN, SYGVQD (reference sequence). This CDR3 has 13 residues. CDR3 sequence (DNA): TGCGCCAGCAGTGAAAGGGGGTGGAGTGGCTACACCTTC. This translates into CASSERGWSGYTF.

The CDR3 DNA reads as TGTGCCAGCGGAACGCGGTCGGAAAAACTGTTTTTT. This gives the protein CASGTRSEKLFF. The V gene is TRBV2, the J gene TRBJ1-4; D is uncertain. V was clipped by 8 bases and J by 8 bases, with 12 bases between them. From germline, CDR1 is SNHLY and CDR2 FYNNEI. This CDR3 has 12 amino acids.

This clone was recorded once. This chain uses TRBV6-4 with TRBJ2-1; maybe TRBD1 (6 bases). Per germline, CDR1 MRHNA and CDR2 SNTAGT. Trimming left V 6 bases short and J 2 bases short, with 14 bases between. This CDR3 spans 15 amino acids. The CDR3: CASSTGSGAYNEQFF. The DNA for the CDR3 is TGTGCCAGCAGCACAGGGTCCGGAGCCTACAATGAGCAGTTCTTC.

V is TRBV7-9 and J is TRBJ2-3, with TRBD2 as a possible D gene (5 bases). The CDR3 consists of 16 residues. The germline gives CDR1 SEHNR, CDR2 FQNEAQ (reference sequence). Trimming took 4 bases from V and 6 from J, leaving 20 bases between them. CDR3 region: CASSSVWRTERDTQYF. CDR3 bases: TGTGCCAGCAGCTCGGTTTGGCGGACCGAGCGGGATACGCAGTATTTT.

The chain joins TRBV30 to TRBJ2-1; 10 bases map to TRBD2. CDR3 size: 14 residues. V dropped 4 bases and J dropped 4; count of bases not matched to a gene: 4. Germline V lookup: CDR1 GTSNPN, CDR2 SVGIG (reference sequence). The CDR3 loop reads CAWTKGLAYNEQFF. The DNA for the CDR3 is TGTGCCTGGACGAAGGGACTAGCGTACAATGAGCAGTTCTTC. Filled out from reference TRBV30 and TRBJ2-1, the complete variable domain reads SQTIHQWPATLVQPVGSPLSLECTVEGTSNPNLYWYRQAAGRGLQLLFYSVGIGQISSEVPQNLSASRPQDRQFILSSKKLLLSDSGFYLCAWTKGLAYNEQFFGPGTRLTVL.

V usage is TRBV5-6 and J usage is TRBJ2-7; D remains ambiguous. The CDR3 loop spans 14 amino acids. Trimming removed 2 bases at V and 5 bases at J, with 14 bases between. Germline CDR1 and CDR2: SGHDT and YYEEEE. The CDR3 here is CASSFGPPVNEQYF. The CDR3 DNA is TGTGCCAGCAGCTTCGGCCCACCGGTCAACGAGCAGTACTTC.

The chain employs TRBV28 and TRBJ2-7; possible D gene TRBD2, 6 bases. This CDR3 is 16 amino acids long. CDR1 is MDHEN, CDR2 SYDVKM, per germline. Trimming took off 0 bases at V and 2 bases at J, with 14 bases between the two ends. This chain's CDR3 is CASSLCCGTGTYEQYF. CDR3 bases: TGTGCCAGCAGTTTATGTTGCGGGACGGGAACCTACGAGCAGTACTTC. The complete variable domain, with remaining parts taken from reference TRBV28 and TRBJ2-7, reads DVKVTQSSRYLVKRTGEKVFLECVQDMDHENMFWYRQDPGLGLRLIYFSYDVKMKEKGDIPEGYSVSREKKERFSLILESASTNQTSMYLCASSLCCGTGTYEQYFGPGTRLTVT.

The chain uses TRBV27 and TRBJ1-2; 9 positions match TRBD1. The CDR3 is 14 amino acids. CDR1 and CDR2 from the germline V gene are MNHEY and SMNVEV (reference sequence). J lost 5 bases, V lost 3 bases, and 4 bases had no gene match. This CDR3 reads CASSFTGGLYGYTF. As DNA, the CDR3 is TGTGCCAGCAGTTTTACAGGGGGCTTGTATGGCTACACCTTC.

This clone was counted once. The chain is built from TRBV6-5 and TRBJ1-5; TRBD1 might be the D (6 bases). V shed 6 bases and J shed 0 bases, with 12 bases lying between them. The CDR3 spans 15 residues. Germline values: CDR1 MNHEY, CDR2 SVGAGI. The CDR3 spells CASRSQGNSNQPQHF. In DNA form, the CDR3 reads TGTGCCAGCAGATCACAGGGAAATAGCAATCAGCCCCAGCATTTT.

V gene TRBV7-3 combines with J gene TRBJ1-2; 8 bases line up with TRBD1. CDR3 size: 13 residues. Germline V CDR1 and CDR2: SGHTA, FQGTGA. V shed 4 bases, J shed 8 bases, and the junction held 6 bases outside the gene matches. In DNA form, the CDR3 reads TGTGCCAGCAGCTCTTACAGGGGGGGAGGCTACACCTTC. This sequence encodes CASSSYRGGGYTF.

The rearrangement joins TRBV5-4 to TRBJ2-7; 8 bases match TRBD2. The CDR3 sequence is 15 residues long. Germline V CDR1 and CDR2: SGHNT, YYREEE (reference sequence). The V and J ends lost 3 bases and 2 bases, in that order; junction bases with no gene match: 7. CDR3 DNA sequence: TGTGCCAGCAGCTGGGGGTCAGCGGGAGCCTACGAGCAGTACTTC. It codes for CASSWGSAGAYEQYF.

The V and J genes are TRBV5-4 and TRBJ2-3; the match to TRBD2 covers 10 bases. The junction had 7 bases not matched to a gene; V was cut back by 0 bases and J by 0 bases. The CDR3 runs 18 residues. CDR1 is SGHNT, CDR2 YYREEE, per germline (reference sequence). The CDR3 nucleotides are TGTGCCAGCAGCTTGGGGCTAGCGGGGGACCTAAGCACAGATACGCAGTATTTT. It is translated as CASSLGLAGDLSTDTQYF.

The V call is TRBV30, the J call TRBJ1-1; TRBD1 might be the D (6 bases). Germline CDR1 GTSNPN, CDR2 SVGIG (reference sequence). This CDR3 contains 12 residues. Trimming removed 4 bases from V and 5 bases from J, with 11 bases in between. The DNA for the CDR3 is TGTGCCTGGATGAGGGGGTGGACTGAAGCTTTCTTT. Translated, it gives CAWMRGWTEAFF.

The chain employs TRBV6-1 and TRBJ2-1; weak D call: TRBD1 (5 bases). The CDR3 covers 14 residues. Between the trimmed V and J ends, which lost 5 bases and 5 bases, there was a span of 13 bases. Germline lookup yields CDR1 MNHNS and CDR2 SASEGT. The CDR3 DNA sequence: TGTGCCAGCAGTTGGGGCAGGGTCGACAATGAGCAGTTCTTC. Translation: CASSWGRVDNEQFF.

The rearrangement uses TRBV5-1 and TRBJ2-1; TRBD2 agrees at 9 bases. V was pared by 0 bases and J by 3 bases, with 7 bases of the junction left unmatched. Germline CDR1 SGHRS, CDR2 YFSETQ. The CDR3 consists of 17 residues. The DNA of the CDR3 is TGCGCCAGCAGCTTGGGTCGGGCGGGGGGGATCTACAATGAGCAGTTCTTC. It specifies CASSLGRAGGIYNEQFF.

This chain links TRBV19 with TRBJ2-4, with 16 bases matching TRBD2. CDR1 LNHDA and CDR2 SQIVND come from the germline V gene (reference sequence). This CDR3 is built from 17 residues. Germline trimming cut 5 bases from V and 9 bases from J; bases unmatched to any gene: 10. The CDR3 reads CASSLQGLAGGQVIQYF. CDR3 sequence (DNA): TGTGCCAGTAGTCTCCAGGGACTAGCGGGGGGGCAGGTCATTCAGTACTTC.